These T cell receptor beta chains were read from a single sample in a study of vaccination and CD4 T cells after COVID-19. Which antigens these TCRs recognize remains unknown. TCRdb processed the PCR reads anew with MiXCR; each CDR3 protein has one entry. Counted here are about 6,400 distinct CDR3 sequences, roughly 48% occurring once; the ten biggest clones make up more than 20%. Specimen: CD4+ T cells from blood, cultured in vitro. All receptors come from a human donor in good health. Each CDR3 is given with its conserved first and last residue. D genes are given only for firm matches. Rows give clone size only sometimes, using once, few, many, or a class for an expanded clone.

d_gene,j_gene,v_gene,abundance,CDR3aa,CDR3nt
TRBD2,TRBJ2-7,TRBV19,.,CASGRGGEQYF,TGTGCCAGCGGACGCGGGGGAGAGCAGTACTTC
.,TRBJ2-3,TRBV11-3,few,CASSLDLDTQYF,TGTGCCAGCAGCTTAGATCTCGATACGCAGTATTTT
.,TRBJ1-1,TRBV12-3/TRBV12-4,.,CASSLQGDTEAFF,TGTGCCAGCAGTCTACAGGGTGACACTGAAGCTTTCTTT
.,TRBJ2-5,TRBV7-9,few,CASTIEETQYF,TGTGCCAGCACAATCGAAGAGACCCAGTACTTC
.,TRBJ1-2,TRBV12-3/TRBV12-4,few,CASRRGTNGYTF,TGTGCCAGCAGGCGTGGAACTAATGGCTACACCTTC
TRBD2,TRBJ2-5,TRBV12-3/TRBV12-4,few,CASSLWGGETQYF,TGTGCCAGCAGTTTGTGGGGGGGAGAGACCCAGTACTTC
.,TRBJ1-5,TRBV2,once,CASSEEFSNQPQHF,TGTGCCAGCAGTGAGGAGTTTAGCAATCAGCCCCAGCATTTT
TRBD2,TRBJ2-7,TRBV6-1,.,CASMVPGRGYEQYF,TGTGCCAGCATGGTCCCAGGGAGGGGTTACGAGCAGTACTTC
.,TRBJ1-6,TRBV2,.,CASSEDVGRNSPLHF,TGTGCCAGCAGTGAAGATGTCGGTCGTAATTCACCCCTCCACTTT
.,TRBJ2-7,TRBV21-1,.,CASSKGWDSRREQYF,TGTGCCAGCAGCAAAGGTTGGGACAGCCGGAGGGAGCAGTACTTC
.,TRBJ2-7,TRBV10-1,.,CASSESGTYEQYF,TGCGCCAGCAGTGAGTCGGGGACCTACGAGCAGTACTTC
.,TRBJ1-1,TRBV7-2,.,CASSPRRMNTEAFF,TGTGCCAGCAGCCCCAGACGAATGAACACTGAAGCTTTCTTT
.,TRBJ2-7,TRBV25-1,.,CASSEYGSRTHEQYF,TGTGCCAGCAGTGAATACGGTTCGCGGACACACGAGCAGTACTTC
TRBD1,TRBJ2-1,TRBV14,.,CASSQQHQGAYNEQFF,TGTGCCAGCAGCCAACAACACCAGGGGGCGTACAATGAGCAGTTCTTC
TRBD1,TRBJ2-7,TRBV29-1,once,CSIRQGRAYEQYF,TGCAGCATTAGACAGGGGCGGGCCTACGAGCAGTACTTC
TRBD1,TRBJ1-1,TRBV15,few,CATSRQYPGQGGSEAFF,TGTGCCACCAGCAGACAATACCCGGGACAGGGGGGTTCTGAAGCTTTCTTT
TRBD1,TRBJ1-5,TRBV7-6,.,CASSLFTGELNQPQHF,TGTGCCAGCAGCCTCTTCACAGGGGAACTCAATCAGCCCCAGCATTTT
.,TRBJ2-2,TRBV7-2,few,CASSTHLTGELFF,TGTGCCAGCAGCACCCACCTAACCGGGGAGCTGTTTTTT
.,TRBJ2-3,TRBV12-3/TRBV12-4,.,CATGLADTQYF,TGTGCCACCGGACTGGCGGATACGCAGTATTTT
.,TRBJ1-5,TRBV12-3/TRBV12-4,few,CASSLQGIRDQPQHF,TGTGCCAGCAGTTTGCAGGGAATCAGGGATCAGCCCCAGCATTTT
TRBD1,TRBJ2-6,TRBV6-5,few,CASSYPGQGASGANVLTF,TGTGCCAGCAGTTACCCCGGACAGGGGGCGTCTGGGGCCAACGTCCTGACTTTC
.,TRBJ1-6,TRBV20-1,few,CSARVLLSWGAEGNSPLHF,TGCAGTGCTAGAGTCCTTTTGTCGTGGGGGGCAGAGGGTAATTCACCCCTCCACTTT
.,TRBJ1-1,TRBV6-1,few,CASSLSGAGSMNTEAFF,TGTGCCAGCAGTCTCTCGGGGGCGGGTAGTATGAACACTGAAGCTTTCTTT
TRBD2,TRBJ2-7,TRBV7-2,.,CASSLGGAGGAYEQYF,TGTGCCAGCAGCTTAGGAGGAGCGGGGGGGGCGTACGAGCAGTACTTC
.,TRBJ1-5,TRBV7-2,few,CASSLDVGSNQPQHF,TGTGCCAGCAGCTTAGATGTAGGGAGTAATCAGCCCCAGCATTTT
.,TRBJ1-2,TRBV10-2,few,CASSPDGYVYTF,TGCGCCAGCAGTCCCGACGGTTATGTCTACACCTTC
TRBD2,TRBJ2-3,TRBV20-1,few,CSARLPSGSQVFRTDTQYF,TGCAGTGCTAGACTTCCTAGCGGGAGTCAAGTATTTAGGACAGATACGCAGTATTTT
.,TRBJ1-2,TRBV19,few,CASGTSSNYGYTF,TGTGCCAGTGGGACTAGTTCTAACTATGGCTACACCTTC
TRBD1,TRBJ1-2,TRBV19,.,CASSSQGAANYGYTF,TGTGCCAGTAGTTCCCAGGGGGCTGCTAACTATGGCTACACCTTC
.,TRBJ2-5,TRBV7-9,.,CASSLGEVLGGETQYF,TGTGCCAGCAGCTTAGGCGAGGTCCTTGGCGGAGAGACCCAGTACTTC
.,TRBJ2-2,TRBV27,.,CASSYSHEGGNTGELFF,TGTGCCAGCAGTTACTCCCATGAGGGAGGGAACACCGGGGAGCTGTTTTTT
.,TRBJ2-4,TRBV7-2,few,CASSLVGAQNIQYF,TGTGCCAGCAGCTTAGTAGGGGCCCAAAACATTCAGTACTTC
TRBD2,TRBJ2-2,TRBV12-3/TRBV12-4,.,CASSLGLAGSSGELFF,TGTGCCAGCAGTTTGGGCCTAGCGGGATCATCCGGGGAGCTGTTTTTT
TRBD1,TRBJ2-3,TRBV10-3,.,CASDRALADPDTQYF,TGTGCCAGCGACAGGGCCCTAGCCGATCCAGATACGCAGTATTTT
.,TRBJ2-7,TRBV9,.,CASSVAGTRPSEQYF,TGTGCCAGCAGCGTAGCCGGGACTCGGCCTTCCGAGCAGTACTTC
.,TRBJ1-2,TRBV5-5,.,CASSSAYGYTF,TGTGCCAGCAGCTCGGCCTATGGCTACACCTTC
.,TRBJ2-5,TRBV5-1,.,CASSPLQGRGETQYF,TGCGCCAGCAGCCCACTCCAGGGGCGGGGAGAGACCCAGTACTTC
TRBD1,TRBJ2-3,TRBV20-1,few,CSARALGTQGGLF,TGCAGTGCTAGAGCTTTGGGGACGCAAGGGGGCCTTTTT
.,TRBJ1-1,TRBV21-1,.,CASSGRGGHLNTEAFF,TGTGCCAGCAGCGGCCGTGGGGGACACTTGAACACTGAAGCTTTCTTT
TRBD2,TRBJ2-5,TRBV24-1,few,CATSSLGGETQYF,TGTGCCACCAGCTCCCTGGGGGGGGAGACCCAGTACTTC
.,TRBJ1-1,TRBV27,.,CASSFRGGNTEAFF,TGTGCCAGCAGTTTCAGGGGAGGGAACACTGAAGCTTTCTTT
.,TRBJ1-2,TRBV20-1,.,CSARGLGSRGYTF,TGCAGTGCTAGAGGTCTGGGATCCAGGGGCTACACCTTC
TRBD2,TRBJ2-1,TRBV29-1,few,CSVVAGLGYNEQFF,TGCAGCGTTGTAGCGGGGCTTGGGTACAATGAGCAGTTCTTC
.,TRBJ1-2,TRBV20-1,.,CSANPGSDGYTF,TGCAGTGCTAATCCCGGGTCGGATGGCTACACCTTC
.,TRBJ2-5,TRBV12-3/TRBV12-4,.,CASSGGVETQYF,TGTGCCAGCAGCGGAGGGGTGGAGACCCAGTACTTC
TRBD2,TRBJ2-1,TRBV7-2,.,CASSPALAWDEQFF,TGTGCCAGCAGCCCCGCACTAGCGTGGGATGAGCAGTTCTTC
TRBD2,TRBJ2-1,TRBV19,.,CASSIDRLAGVNEQFF,TGTGCCAGTAGTATAGATAGACTAGCGGGAGTCAATGAGCAGTTCTTC
.,TRBJ2-3,TRBV14,.,CASSQDLSPGYTDTQYF,TGTGCCAGCAGCCAAGACCTGTCCCCAGGGTACACAGATACGCAGTATTTT
.,TRBJ2-1,TRBV10-1,few,CATSGRSYNEQFF,TGCGCCACCTCGGGACGGTCCTACAATGAGCAGTTCTTC
TRBD1,TRBJ1-2,TRBV20-1,.,CSASRTGGVYGYTF,TGCAGTGCCTCCAGGACAGGGGGCGTCTATGGCTACACCTTC
.,TRBJ1-5,TRBV27,.,CASSTRQNNQPQHF,TGTGCCAGCAGTACCCGACAGAACAATCAGCCCCAGCATTTT
TRBD1,TRBJ1-1,TRBV2,.,CASSVRDRGQAFF,TGTGCCAGCAGTGTTCGAGACAGGGGGCAAGCTTTCTTT